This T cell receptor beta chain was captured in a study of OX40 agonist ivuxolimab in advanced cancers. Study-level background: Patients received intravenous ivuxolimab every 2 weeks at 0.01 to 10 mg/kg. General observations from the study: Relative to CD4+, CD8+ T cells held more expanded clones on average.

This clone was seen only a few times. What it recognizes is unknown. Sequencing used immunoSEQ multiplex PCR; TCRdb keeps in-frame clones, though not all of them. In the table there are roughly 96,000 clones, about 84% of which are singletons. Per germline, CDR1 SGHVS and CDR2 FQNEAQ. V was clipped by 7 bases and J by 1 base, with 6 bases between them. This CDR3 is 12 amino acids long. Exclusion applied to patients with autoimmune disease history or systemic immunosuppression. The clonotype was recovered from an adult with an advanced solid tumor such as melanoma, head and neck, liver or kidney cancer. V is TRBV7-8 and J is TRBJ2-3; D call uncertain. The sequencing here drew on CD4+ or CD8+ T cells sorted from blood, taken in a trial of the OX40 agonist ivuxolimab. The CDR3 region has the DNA TGTGCCAGCACCCGGGGCACAGATACGCAGTATTTT. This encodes CASTRGTDTQYF.